This TCR beta chain is drawn from a study of blood T cell repertoires in COVID-19 (dated by TCRdb to the early 2020s). Regarding the complete study: Samples covering the acute and convalescent phases of COVID-19 were provided by collaborators in the United States, Italy and Spain. The material from the prospective study consisted of cDNA or gDNA derived from T cells, B-cell-depleted T cells, or PBMCs. Subjects who had been exposed to COVID-19, were actively infected with it, or had recovered from it provided the deeply sampled blood TCRbeta repertoires that made up the dataset. The repertoires were released in a freely available public database intended as a resource for research on the immune response to SARS-CoV-2. Samples were obtained from the ongoing ImmuneRACE study (first 160 participants) and from 1,000 to 1,500 subjects provided by 6 global collaborators. The sample metadata nearly always contained a de-identified subject ID, COVID-19 status, age in years and sex. Where available, HLA class I and class II types were obtained from metadata supplied by the sample provider rather than from assay-based typing. Paper-wide results and their limitations: How much clinical and demographic metadata was included differed by source and by participant, and the metadata was provided uncurated.

The CDR3 sequence holds 16 residues, the cysteine and phenylalanine included. The retained sequence is limited to the CDR3, 48 bases, with the frame set at the first base. CDR1 and CDR2, looked up from the germline V gene, are SGHRS and YFSETQ. V and J are trimmed by 0 bases and 3 bases, and the gene matches miss 2 bases of the junction. Participants in the prospective study were enrolled through a virtual design, were aged about 18 to 100 years, and lived in under 25 United States geographic areas. To assign participants to cohorts, the prospective study relied on clinical history that participants themselves reported in a screening survey and a study questionnaire. Recovered participants in ImmuneRACE Cohort 3 were defined as having two consecutive negative NP/OP PCR tests, clearance from a healthcare professional, or resolution of symptoms. Mobile phlebotomists in the prospective study collected whole blood, serum and a nasopharyngeal or oropharyngeal swab from every participant. Prospective study participants could optionally give additional blood draws and questionnaires over an approximately two-month period. Blood samples from the prospective study were shipped frozen or at room temperature prior to DNA extraction.

The immunoSEQ Assay, a bias-controlled multiplex PCR, was used to amplify TCRbeta CDR3 regions from genomic DNA. Concerning the study's data processing: The number of nucleated cells in each sample was estimated by amplification of reference gene primers within the assay. Sequence reads were collapsed and filtered to measure the absolute abundance of every unique TCRbeta CDR3 rearrangement. For each sample, productive Simpson clonality was calculated by taking the square root of Simpson's diversity index across productive rearrangements. TCRdb mirrors the immuneACCESS table, restricted to in-frame sequences. Some clones are absent from its copies; in checked studies, under half trace to an unresolved V gene, and the reason for the others is unknown. The DNA was the basis for D and trimming; V, J and clone size are from that table. The sample records 170,000 or so clones, 85% of which are singletons. The ten largest clonotypes hold 6% to 6.5% of the sample.

In its sample, this clone was seen once. Which antigen it targets is not known. No clone much larger than this one lies a single base away; base qualities are absent. The chain employs TRBV5-1 and TRBJ2-1; TRBD1 lines up with 11 middle nucleotides. The sequenced material came from PBMCs or T cells enriched from blood (not recorded which). The receptor comes from a middle-aged man who had recovered from COVID-19. The CDR3: CASSLGGTGGYNEQFF. The DNA reads TGCGCCAGCAGCTTGGGTGGGACAGGGGGCTACAATGAGCAGTTCTTC.